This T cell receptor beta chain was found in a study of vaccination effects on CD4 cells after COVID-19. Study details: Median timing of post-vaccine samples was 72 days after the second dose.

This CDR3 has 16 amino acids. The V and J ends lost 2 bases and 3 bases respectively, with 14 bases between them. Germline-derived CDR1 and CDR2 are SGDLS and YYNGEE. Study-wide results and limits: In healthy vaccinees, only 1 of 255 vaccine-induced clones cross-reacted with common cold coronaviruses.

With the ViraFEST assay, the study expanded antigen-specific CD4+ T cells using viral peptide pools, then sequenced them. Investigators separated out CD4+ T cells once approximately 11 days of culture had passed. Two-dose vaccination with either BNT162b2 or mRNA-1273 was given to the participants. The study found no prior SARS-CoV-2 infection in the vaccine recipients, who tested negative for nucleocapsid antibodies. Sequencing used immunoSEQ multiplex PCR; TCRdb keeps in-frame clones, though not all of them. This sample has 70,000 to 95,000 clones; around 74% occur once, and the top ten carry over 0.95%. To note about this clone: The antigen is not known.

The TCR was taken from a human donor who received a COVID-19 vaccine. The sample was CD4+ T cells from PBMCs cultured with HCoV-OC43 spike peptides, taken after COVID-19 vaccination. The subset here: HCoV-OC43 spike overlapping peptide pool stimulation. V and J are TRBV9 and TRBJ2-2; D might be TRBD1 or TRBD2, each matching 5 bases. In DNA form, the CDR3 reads TGTGCCAGCAGCGTCCAGGGACGGCCCGACACCGGGGAGCTGTTTTTT. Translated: CASSVQGRPDTGELFF.